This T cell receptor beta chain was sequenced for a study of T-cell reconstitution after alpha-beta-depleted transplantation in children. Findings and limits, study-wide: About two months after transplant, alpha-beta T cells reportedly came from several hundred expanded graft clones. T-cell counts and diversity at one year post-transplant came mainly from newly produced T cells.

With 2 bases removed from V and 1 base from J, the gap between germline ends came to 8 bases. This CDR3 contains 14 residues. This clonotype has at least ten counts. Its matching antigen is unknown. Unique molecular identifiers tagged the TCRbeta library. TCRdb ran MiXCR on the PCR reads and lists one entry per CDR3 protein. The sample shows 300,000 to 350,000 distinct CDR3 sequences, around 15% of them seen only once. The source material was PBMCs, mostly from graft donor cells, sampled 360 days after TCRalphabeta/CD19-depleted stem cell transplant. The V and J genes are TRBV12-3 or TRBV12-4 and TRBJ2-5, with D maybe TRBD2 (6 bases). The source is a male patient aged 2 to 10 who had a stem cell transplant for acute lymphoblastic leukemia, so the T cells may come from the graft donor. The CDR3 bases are TGTGCCAGCAGTTTAAGGAGGGGCCAAGAGACCCAGTACTTC. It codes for CASSLRRGQETQYF.